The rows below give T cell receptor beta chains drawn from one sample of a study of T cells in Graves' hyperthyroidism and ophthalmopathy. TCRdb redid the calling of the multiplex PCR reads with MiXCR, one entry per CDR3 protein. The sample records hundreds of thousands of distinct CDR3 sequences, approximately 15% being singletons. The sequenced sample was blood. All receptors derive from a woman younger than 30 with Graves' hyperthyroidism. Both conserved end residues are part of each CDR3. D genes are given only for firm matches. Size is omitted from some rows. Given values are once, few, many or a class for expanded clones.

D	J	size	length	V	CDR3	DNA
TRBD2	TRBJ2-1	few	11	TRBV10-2	CASSAGLAEFF	TGCGCCAGCAGTGCGGGACTAGCTGAGTTCTTC
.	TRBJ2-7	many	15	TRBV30	CAWRAEGGLGYEQYF	TGTGCCTGGAGGGCAGAGGGGGGTCTAGGGTACGAGCAGTACTTC
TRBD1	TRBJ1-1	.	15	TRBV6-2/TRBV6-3	CASSYYTGGVTEAFF	TGTGCCAGCAGTTACTATACAGGGGGGGTCACTGAAGCTTTCTTT
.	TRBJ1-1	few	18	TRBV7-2	CASSSIRYPGPLGTEAFF	TGTGCCAGCAGCTCAATACGATATCCGGGCCCACTGGGTACTGAAGCTTTCTTT
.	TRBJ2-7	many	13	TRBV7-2	CASSPTDWYEQYF	TGTGCCAGCAGCCCGACAGACTGGTACGAGCAGTACTTC
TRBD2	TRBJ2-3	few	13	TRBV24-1	CATSDKTSPTQYF	TGTGCCACCAGTGATAAGACTAGCCCTACGCAGTATTTT
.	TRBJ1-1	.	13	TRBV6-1	CASSEWGAPEAFF	TGTGCCAGCAGTGAATGGGGGGCCCCTGAAGCTTTCTTT
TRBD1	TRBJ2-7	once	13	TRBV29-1	CSVGGTGRYEQYF	TGCAGCGTTGGAGGGACAGGGCGGTACGAGCAGTACTTC
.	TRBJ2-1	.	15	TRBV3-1	CASSHGPITYNEQFF	TGTGCCAGCAGCCATGGGCCGATTACCTACAATGAGCAGTTCTTC
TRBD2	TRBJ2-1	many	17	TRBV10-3	CAISDLGLAGAWNEQFF	TGTGCCATCAGTGATCTGGGACTAGCGGGAGCTTGGAATGAGCAGTTCTTC
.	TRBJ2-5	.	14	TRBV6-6	CASSYLEFGETQYF	TGTGCCAGCAGTTACCTAGAGTTTGGGGAGACCCAGTACTTC
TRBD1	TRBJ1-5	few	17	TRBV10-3	CAISSVPTGVSNQPQHF	TGTGCCATCAGCTCCGTCCCGACAGGGGTTAGCAATCAGCCCCAGCATTTT
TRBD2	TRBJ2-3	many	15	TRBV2	CASSEWREGLDTQYF	TGTGCCAGCAGTGAATGGCGGGAGGGCCTAGATACGCAGTATTTT
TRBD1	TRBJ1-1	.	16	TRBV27	CASSLGQGWGNTEAFF	TGTGCCAGCAGTCTAGGACAGGGTTGGGGGAACACTGAAGCTTTCTTT
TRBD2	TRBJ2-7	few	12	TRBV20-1	CSAWDREAEQYF	TGCAGTGCTTGGGACCGGGAGGCCGAGCAGTACTTC
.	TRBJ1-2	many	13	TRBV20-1	CSADWQGRYGYTF	TGCAGTGCCGACTGGCAGGGGCGCTATGGCTACACCTTC
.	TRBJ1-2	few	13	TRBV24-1	CATSDLPDDGYTF	TGTGCCACCAGTGATTTACCGGACGATGGCTACACCTTC